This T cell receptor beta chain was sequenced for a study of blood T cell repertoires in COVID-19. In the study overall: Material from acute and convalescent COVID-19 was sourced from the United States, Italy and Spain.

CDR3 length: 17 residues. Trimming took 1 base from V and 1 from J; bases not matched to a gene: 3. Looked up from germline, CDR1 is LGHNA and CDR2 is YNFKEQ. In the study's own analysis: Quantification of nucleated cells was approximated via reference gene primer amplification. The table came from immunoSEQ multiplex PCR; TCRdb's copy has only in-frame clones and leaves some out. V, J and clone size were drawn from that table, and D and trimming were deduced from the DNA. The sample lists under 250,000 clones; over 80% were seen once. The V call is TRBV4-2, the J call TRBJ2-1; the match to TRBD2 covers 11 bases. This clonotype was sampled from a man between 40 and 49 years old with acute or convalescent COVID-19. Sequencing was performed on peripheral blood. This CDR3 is CASSQVSGRASYNEQFF. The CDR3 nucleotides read TGTGCCAGCAGCCAAGTTAGCGGGAGGGCTTCCTACAATGAGCAGTTCTTC.